This TCR beta chain was recorded in a study of blood T cells in healthy people across ages. Germline values: CDR1 MGHDK, CDR2 SYGVNS. The CDR3 covers 13 residues. For the second PCR, which ran for roughly 6 to 11 cycles, a sample-barcoded 5' primer and a J-beta primer mix were used. Each CDR3 protein is one row after TCRdb ran MiXCR on the 5' RACE reads. The sample carries around 500,000 distinct CDR3 sequences, 47% recorded once. Sequencing was done on a sample of blood. The clonotype was recovered from a man older than 75 in good health. The chain recombines TRBV25-1 with TRBJ2-4, with D perhaps TRBD1 (5 bases). The assigned J gene may be wrong: the sequence end matches TRBJ2-5 better. The CDR3: CASSGRVVETQYF. The CDR3 DNA sequence: TGTGCCAGCAGTGGCAGGGTTGTGGAGACCCAGTACTTC.